A selection of T cell receptor beta chains follows, all from one sample in a study of CXCR3-negative and CXCR3-positive naive CD8 T cells. TCRdb reanalyzed the 5' RACE reads and collapses them to one entry per CDR3 protein, without DNA. Reported are over 95,000 distinct CDR3 sequences; the ten largest clones contain about 0.34%. The sequencing sample was made of naive CXCR3+ CD8+ T cells from blood. The receptors were sampled from a human donor in good health. Some clones in this sample may be carry-over from other donors' samples. The CDR3 runs from the conserved cysteine through the conserved F or W.

CSARVRGRYNEQFF | TRBJ2-1 | TRBV20-1
CASSFKGAEAFF | TRBJ1-1 | TRBV27
CSVVGAGGELFF | TRBJ2-2 | TRBV29-1
CSARDRKDTQYF | TRBJ2-3 | TRBV20-1
CSVEDPGPAGEQYF | TRBJ2-7 | TRBV29-1
CASSPTGFEQYF | TRBJ2-7 | TRBV6-5
CASSPRQGSSYEQYF | TRBJ2-7 | TRBV7-9
CASSFGGADTEAFF | TRBJ1-1 | TRBV27
CASSVRGGEQYF | TRBJ2-7 | TRBV9
CASSLLTDTSREQYF | TRBJ2-7 | TRBV27
CASSLGTGFNSPLHF | TRBJ1-6 | TRBV12-3/TRBV12-4
CSARSISAYNEQFF | TRBJ2-1 | TRBV20-1
CASSLREYNEQFF | TRBJ2-1 | TRBV6-6
CASSLVGNNEQFF | TRBJ2-1 | TRBV5-6
CASSQSGRPSSYEQYF | TRBJ2-7 | TRBV4-1
CASSQVLRGGPFTGELFF | TRBJ2-2 | TRBV4-3
CASSTPPFPAAGEIQETQYF | TRBJ2-5 | TRBV9
CASSTSGAYQETQYF | TRBJ2-5 | TRBV12-3/TRBV12-4
CASSPQSSTFEQYF | TRBJ2-7 | TRBV7-2
CASSHRVYNEQFF | TRBJ2-1 | TRBV3-1
CASSPGKGYGYTF | TRBJ1-2 | TRBV14
CASSESTGSYNEQFF | TRBJ2-1 | TRBV6-4
CASSLQGEAGELFF | TRBJ2-2 | TRBV28
CASSQGGTGISGELFF | TRBJ2-2 | TRBV5-6
CASSISRETEAFF | TRBJ1-1 | TRBV19
CASSQENTARYGYTF | TRBJ1-2 | TRBV4-2
CASSLGAYPYEQYF | TRBJ2-7 | TRBV28
CSARGQADNEQFF | TRBJ2-1 | TRBV20-1
CASSYKTETVEAFF | TRBJ1-1 | TRBV4-3
CSARSGPRTYEQYF | TRBJ2-7 | TRBV20-1
CASSGNLRAGGELFF | TRBJ2-2 | TRBV7-2
CAWAPRPYNEQFF | TRBJ2-1 | TRBV30
CASSYQAGAYNEQFF | TRBJ2-1 | TRBV6-6
CASRWTSGSAYEQYF | TRBJ2-7 | TRBV2
CATSDLGQRAFF | TRBJ1-1 | TRBV24-1
CASSPYNQETQYF | TRBJ2-5 | TRBV7-2
CASSQESATYEQYF | TRBJ2-7 | TRBV4-3
CSARDGGQGAYEQYF | TRBJ2-7 | TRBV20-1
CASTPNDNSGNTIYF | TRBJ1-3 | TRBV12-3/TRBV12-4
CASSLSTGNTIYF | TRBJ1-3 | TRBV7-2
CASGERGPSDTQYF | TRBJ2-3 | TRBV9
CASSMVYHNEQFF | TRBJ2-1 | TRBV19
CSVEQRGAQYF | TRBJ2-5 | TRBV29-1
CATSNVGGVTDTQYF | TRBJ2-3 | TRBV15
CASSIDRGHYTEQFF | TRBJ2-1 | TRBV19
CASSPDRLYGYTF | TRBJ1-2 | TRBV4-1
CASSPKLTDTQYF | TRBJ2-3 | TRBV7-8
CSVEPREGGRTDTQYF | TRBJ2-3 | TRBV29-1
CSASLWRGSTDTQYF | TRBJ2-3 | TRBV20-1
CASSSPNYEQYF | TRBJ2-7 | TRBV5-1
CSTSGRFDEQFF | TRBJ2-1 | TRBV29-1
CASSVADRDEKLFF | TRBJ1-4 | TRBV9